The 22 T cell receptor beta chains listed next were all sequenced from one sample in a study of Graves' ophthalmopathy and Graves' hyperthyroidism. CDR3 regions of TCR beta were amplified from RNA transcripts. HTBI-primed first-round RT-PCR preceded second-round multiplex PCR. Each CDR3 protein is one row after TCRdb ran MiXCR on the multiplex PCR reads. The sample shows just over 400,000 distinct CDR3 sequences, around 21% of them seen only once. Sequenced input: peripheral blood. Source of these receptors: a young woman with stable Graves' hyperthyroidism.

The sample holds many counts of this clonotype. This chain links TRBV30 with TRBJ2-4, with D uncertain. Germline assignment: CDR1 GTSNPN and CDR2 SVGIG (reference sequence). The V gene lost 0 bases and the J gene lost 10 bases, with 7 bases spanning the gap. This CDR3 is built from 11 residues. CDR3 region: CAWSVLNIQYF. CDR3 nucleotides: TGTGCCTGGAGTGTACTAAATATTCAGTACTTC.

This clonotype was counted ten times or more. The V gene is TRBV20-1, the J gene TRBJ2-7, with D possibly TRBD2 on 5 matching bases. Between the trimmed V and J ends, which lost 6 bases and 0 bases, there was a span of 15 bases. This CDR3 comprises 14 residues. Germline CDR1 is DFQATT and CDR2 is SNEGSKA (reference sequence). The chain's CDR3 is CSAASGDRSYEQYF. In DNA form, the CDR3 reads TGCAGTGCCGCAAGCGGCGACCGCTCCTACGAGCAGTACTTC.

This clonotype appeared many times. The chain employs TRBV12-3 or TRBV12-4 and TRBJ1-2, with 9 nucleotides matching TRBD1. The CDR3 consists of 15 residues. Trimming cost V 5 bases and J 3 bases; bases outside gene matches: 7. CDR3 coding DNA: TGTGCCAGCAGTCCCACAGGGGGCGCGCACTATGGCTACACCTTC. Protein sequence: CASSPTGGAHYGYTF.

This clonotype has a count of ten or more. This chain connects TRBV6-2 or TRBV6-3 to TRBJ2-7, with D maybe TRBD1 (5 bases). Germline CDR1 reads MNHEY; CDR2 reads SVGEGT. The CDR3 is 15 amino acids. V lost 2 bases to trimming and J lost 0 bases, with 11 bases between them. The CDR3 DNA sequence: TGTGCCAGCAGTTACCGAGGACACGGCTCCTACGAGCAGTACTTC. Translating it yields CASSYRGHGSYEQYF.

This clonotype was seen repeatedly, ten times or more. The chain couples TRBV29-1 to TRBJ2-7; D may be TRBD1 (5 bases). Per germline, CDR1 SQVTM and CDR2 ANQGSEA. Trimming pared 4 bases from V and 2 bases from J, leaving 9 bases between. The CDR3 has 12 amino acids. In DNA, the CDR3 is TGCAGCGTTGCGGACACCACCTACGAGCAGTACTTC. It specifies CSVADTTYEQYF.

Many counts were recorded for this clonotype. The rearrangement joins TRBV15 to TRBJ2-7; D may be TRBD1 or TRBD2 (5 bases each). Germline V gene data show CDR1 as LNHNV and CDR2 as YYDKDF (reference sequence). The V and J ends lost 0 bases and 5 bases respectively, with 17 bases between them. The CDR3 loop spans 16 amino acids. CDR3 sequence (DNA): TGTGCCACCAGCAGAGATCCCAGGGACCCTCGGGACGAGCAGTACTTC. This codes for CATSRDPRDPRDEQYF.

The V gene is TRBV6-1, the J gene TRBJ1-2; a possible D gene is TRBD1 (5 bases). Trimming removed 1 base from V and 4 bases from J, with 13 bases in between. The CDR3 has 15 amino acids. The germline CDR1 and CDR2 sequences are MNHNS and SASEGT. In nucleotides, the CDR3 is TGTGCCAGCAGTGAAGGGGCAGGGCAAGGCTATGGCTACACCTTC. Amino acids: CASSEGAGQGYGYTF.

This clonotype was observed at least ten times. This chain uses TRBV25-1 with TRBJ2-5; D is ambiguous. The V and J ends lost 2 bases and 5 bases respectively, with 9 bases between them. CDR3 length: 13 residues. Germline-derived CDR1 and CDR2 are MGHDK and SYGVNS. DNA of the CDR3: TGTGCCAGCAGTGAAACTAATCGGGAGACCCAGTACTTC. As protein: CASSETNRETQYF.

This chain links TRBV6-1 with TRBJ2-7; TRBD2 matches 9 bases. The CDR3 extends over 14 amino acids. Trimming removed 8 bases from V and 4 bases from J; junction bases left unmatched: 9. In germline, CDR1 is MNHNS, CDR2 SASEGT. The CDR3 is CASRPGTSPYEQYF. As DNA, the CDR3 is TGTGCCAGCCGACCCGGGACTAGCCCTTACGAGCAGTACTTC.

This clonotype turned up a few times. Germline and junction disagree at one end, which may indicate a read error. The chain has TRBV11-2 and TRBJ1-6; no reliable D call. The CDR3 contains 15 residues. Germline assignment: CDR1 SGHAT and CDR2 FQNNGV. The CDR3 region has the DNA TGTGCCAGCATCTTAGATGGCGTCCGGGATTCACCCCTGCACTTT. Translation gives CASILDGVRDSPLHF.

This clonotype has ten or more counts. The chain employs TRBV7-3 and TRBJ2-7, with 11 bases matching TRBD2. The J segment lost 2 bases and the V segment lost 3 bases, leaving 12 bases of the junction unmatched. The length of the CDR3 is 18 residues. Germline V gives CDR1 SGHTA, CDR2 FQGTGA. DNA for the CDR3: TGTGCCAGCAGCTTGGCGTCTAGCGGGAGGACTACACCCTACGAGCAGTACTTC. Residues: CASSLASSGRTTPYEQYF.

This clonotype was seen a few times. One base away lies a much larger clone, so this may be a sequencing read error. V gene TRBV10-3 combines with J gene TRBJ1-5; no clear D gene. CDR3 length: 16 amino acids. CDR1 is ENHRY, CDR2 SYGVKD, per germline. Trimming left V 0 bases short and J 0 bases short, with 9 bases between. This CDR3 reads CAISESRVHSNQPQHF. CDR3 in DNA: TGTGCCATCAGTGAGTCCCGGGTCCATAGCAATCAGCCCCAGCATTTT.

At least ten counts were recorded for this clonotype. The genes are TRBV20-1 and TRBJ2-2, with D maybe TRBD1 (6 bases). The germline V gene has CDR1 DFQATT and CDR2 SNEGSKA (reference sequence). The CDR3 is 13 residues long. The V and J ends lost 3 bases and 1 base respectively, with 6 bases between them. The CDR3 region has the DNA TGCAGTGCTAGGGACAGGAACACCGGGGAGCTGTTTTTT. It specifies CSARDRNTGELFF.

The table lists this clonotype with many counts. One end of the junction does not line up with germline, which may come from a read error. The V and J genes are TRBV6-1 and TRBJ2-4; possibly TRBD1 for D (5 bases). Germline loops: CDR1 MNHNS, CDR2 SASEGT. CDR3 length: 15 amino acids. The CDR3, as DNA: TGTGCCAGCAGTGGACCTTTGGACACAAAAAACATTAAGTACTTC. Translation gives CASSGPLDTKNIKYF.

Only a few counts were recorded for this clonotype. The V gene is TRBV4-3, the J gene TRBJ2-7; D is unresolved. The CDR3 is 14 amino acids. From germline, CDR1 is LGHNA and CDR2 YSLEER. The V end lost 4 bases, the J end lost 0 bases, and 10 bases lay between the germline ends. CDR3 amino acids: CASSPETLSYEQYF. The CDR3 DNA follows: TGCGCCAGCAGCCCAGAGACCCTCTCCTACGAGCAGTACTTC.

Details on this clonotype: A read error may explain this, as a much larger clone is one base away. V usage is TRBV19 and J usage is TRBJ1-1; D unresolved. Germline lookup yields CDR1 LNHDA and CDR2 SQIVND (reference sequence). This CDR3 is built from 11 residues. Trimming removed 6 bases at V and 4 bases at J, with 6 bases between. The CDR3 nucleotides read TGTGCCAGTAGGTGGAGCACTGAAGCTTTCTTT. Protein product: CASRWSTEAFF.

This clonotype has a count of ten or more. The chain carries TRBV15 and TRBJ2-7, with 9 bases matching TRBD1. The CDR3 spans 15 residues. Per the germline V gene, CDR1 is LNHNV and CDR2 is YYDKDF (reference sequence). V lost 0 bases and J lost 6; bases outside the gene matches: 6. In DNA, the CDR3 is TGTGCCACCAGCAGAGATTGGGACAGGGCCAGCGAGCAGTACTTC. Translated: CATSRDWDRASEQYF. The whole variable domain, remainder taken from reference TRBV15 and TRBJ2-7, is DAMVIQNPRYQVTQFGKPVTLSCSQTLNHNVMYWYQQKSSQAPKLLFHYYDKDFNNEADTPDNFQSRRPNTSFCFLDIRSPGLGDTAMYLCATSRDWDRASEQYFGPGTRLTVT.

The chain has TRBV6-1 and TRBJ2-5; 9 nucleotides match TRBD1. V lost 6 bases and J lost 5; bases outside the gene matches: 10. CDR3 length: 15 amino acids. From germline, CDR1 is MNHNS and CDR2 SASEGT. CDR3 sequence: CASSRQGDPWETQYF. CDR3 nucleotide sequence: TGTGCCAGCAGCCGACAGGGGGACCCTTGGGAGACCCAGTACTTC.

This clonotype appeared many times. The V call is TRBV6-2 or TRBV6-3, the J call TRBJ2-5; D is undetermined. Per germline, CDR1 MNHEY and CDR2 SVGEGT. The CDR3 totals 11 residues. Between the trimmed V and J ends, which lost 6 bases and 5 bases, there was a span of 7 bases. For the CDR3, the DNA is TGTGCCAGCAGGGTTTCGGAGACCCAGTACTTC. Translating it yields CASRVSETQYF.

This chain links TRBV9 with TRBJ2-4, with D tentatively TRBD1 or TRBD2 (5 bases each). V was shortened by 0 bases and J by 2 bases, with 15 bases between the two germline ends. The CDR3 has 17 residues. CDR1 is SGDLS and CDR2 is YYNGEE in the germline V gene. The CDR3 coding sequence is TGTGCCAGCAGCGTAGTCGACGTGCCGGGGCCCAAAAACATTCAGTACTTC. Protein product: CASSVVDVPGPKNIQYF.

This clonotype was detected a few times. The J gene is TRBJ2-1, the V gene TRBV7-8; D possibly corresponds to TRBD2 (5 bases). The V gene's germline CDR1 is SGHVS and CDR2 FQNEAQ. This CDR3 comprises 16 residues. The V end was cut by 6 bases, the J end by 0 bases, with 15 bases between. Written as DNA, the CDR3 is TGTGCCAGCAGGGCGAGGGCTTTGAGCTCCTACAATGAGCAGTTCTTC. Encoded protein: CASRARALSSYNEQFF.

This chain uses TRBV29-1 with TRBJ2-5; D might be TRBD1 (5 bases). Germline V lookup: CDR1 SQVTM, CDR2 ANQGSEA. V was cut by 4 bases and J by 5 bases, with 11 bases left in between. The CDR3 spans 12 residues. The CDR3, as DNA: TGCAGCGTTGCGACAGTTGGCGAGACCCAGTACTTC. Its translation is CSVATVGETQYF.